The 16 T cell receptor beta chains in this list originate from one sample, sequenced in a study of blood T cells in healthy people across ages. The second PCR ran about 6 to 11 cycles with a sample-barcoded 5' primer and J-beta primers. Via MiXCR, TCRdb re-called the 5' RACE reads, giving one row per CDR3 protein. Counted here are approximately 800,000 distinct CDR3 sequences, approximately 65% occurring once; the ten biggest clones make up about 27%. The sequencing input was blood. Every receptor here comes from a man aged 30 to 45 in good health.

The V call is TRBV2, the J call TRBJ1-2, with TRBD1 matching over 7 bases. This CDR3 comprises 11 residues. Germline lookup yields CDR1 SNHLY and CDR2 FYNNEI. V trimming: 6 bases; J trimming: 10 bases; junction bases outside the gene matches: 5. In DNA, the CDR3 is TGTGCCAGCAGGTATACAGGGGACTACACCTTC. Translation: CASRYTGDYTF.

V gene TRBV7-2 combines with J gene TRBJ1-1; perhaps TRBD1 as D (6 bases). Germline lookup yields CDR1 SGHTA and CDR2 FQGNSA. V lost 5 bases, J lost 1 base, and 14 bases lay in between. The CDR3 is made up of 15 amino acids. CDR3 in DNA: TGTGCCAGCAGCACACCACAGGGCAAGAACACTGAAGCTTTCTTT. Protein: CASSTPQGKNTEAFF.

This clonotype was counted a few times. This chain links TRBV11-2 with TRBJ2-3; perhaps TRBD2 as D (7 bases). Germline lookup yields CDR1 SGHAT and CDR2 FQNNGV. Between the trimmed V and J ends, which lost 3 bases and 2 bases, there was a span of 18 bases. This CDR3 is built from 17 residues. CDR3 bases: TGTGCCAGCAGCTTTATGGCGGGGGCCATGCCCACAGATACGCAGTATTTT. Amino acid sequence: CASSFMAGAMPTDTQYF.

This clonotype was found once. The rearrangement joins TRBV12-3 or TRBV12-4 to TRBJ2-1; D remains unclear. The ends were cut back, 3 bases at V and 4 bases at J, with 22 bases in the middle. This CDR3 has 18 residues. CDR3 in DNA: TGTGCCAGCAGTTTCCACCCCGGATACTCGGGCGAGTACAATGAGCAGTTCTTC. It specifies CASSFHPGYSGEYNEQFF.

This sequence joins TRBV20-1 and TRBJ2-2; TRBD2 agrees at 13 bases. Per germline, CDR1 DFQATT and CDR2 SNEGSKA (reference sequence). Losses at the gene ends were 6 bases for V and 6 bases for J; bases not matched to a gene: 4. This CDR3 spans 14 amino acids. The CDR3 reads CSAPTSGGPGELFF. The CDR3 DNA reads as TGCAGTGCACCGACTAGCGGGGGGCCCGGGGAGCTGTTTTTT.

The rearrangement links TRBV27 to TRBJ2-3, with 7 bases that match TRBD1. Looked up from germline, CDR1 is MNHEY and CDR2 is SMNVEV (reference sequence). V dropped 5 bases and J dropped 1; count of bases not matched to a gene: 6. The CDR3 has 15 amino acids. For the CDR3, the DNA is TGTGCCAGCAGTCCAACAGGGGTTGGCACAGATACGCAGTATTTT. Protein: CASSPTGVGTDTQYF.

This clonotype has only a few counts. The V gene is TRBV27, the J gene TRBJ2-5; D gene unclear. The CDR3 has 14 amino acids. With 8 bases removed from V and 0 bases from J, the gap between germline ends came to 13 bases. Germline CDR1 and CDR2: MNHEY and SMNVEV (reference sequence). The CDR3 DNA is TGTGCCAGCCAGGCCCGTGGGTACCAAGAGACCCAGTACTTC. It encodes CASQARGYQETQYF.

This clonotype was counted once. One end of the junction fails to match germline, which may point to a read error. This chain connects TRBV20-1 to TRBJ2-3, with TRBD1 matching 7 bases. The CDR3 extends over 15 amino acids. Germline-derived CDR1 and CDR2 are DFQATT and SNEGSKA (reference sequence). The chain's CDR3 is CSVRGGKGLGDTQYF. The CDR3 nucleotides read TGCAGTGTTAGAGGGGGCAAGGGGTTGGGAGATACGCAGTATTTT.

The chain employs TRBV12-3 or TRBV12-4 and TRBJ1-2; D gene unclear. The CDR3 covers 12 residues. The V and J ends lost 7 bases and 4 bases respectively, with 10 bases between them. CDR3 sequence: CASTPNRYGYTF. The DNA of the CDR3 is TGTGCCAGCACCCCCAACCGCTATGGCTACACCTTC.

The CDR3 DNA follows: TGTGCCAGCAGCTTAGGTCCTAGCGGGCGCACAGATACGCAGTATTTT. Amino acids: CASSLGPSGRTDTQYF. The J gene is TRBJ2-3, the V gene TRBV7-3; 8 positions agree with TRBD2. Trimming at V came to 2 bases and at J to 1 base, leaving 5 bases not matched to a gene. Germline V gene lookup returns CDR1 SGHTA and CDR2 FQGTGA. The CDR3 length is 16 residues.

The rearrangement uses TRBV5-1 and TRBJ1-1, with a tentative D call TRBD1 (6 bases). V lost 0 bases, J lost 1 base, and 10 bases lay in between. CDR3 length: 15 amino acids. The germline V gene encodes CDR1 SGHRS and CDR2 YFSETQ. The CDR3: CASSLEGGRNTEAFF. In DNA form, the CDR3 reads TGCGCCAGCAGCTTGGAAGGGGGACGGAACACTGAAGCTTTCTTT.

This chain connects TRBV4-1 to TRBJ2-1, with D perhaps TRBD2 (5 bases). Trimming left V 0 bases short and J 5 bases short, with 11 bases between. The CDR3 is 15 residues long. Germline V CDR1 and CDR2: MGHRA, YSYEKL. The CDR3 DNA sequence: TGCGCCAGCAGCCAAGAACGACTACCTAACAATGAGCAGTTCTTC. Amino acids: CASSQERLPNNEQFF.

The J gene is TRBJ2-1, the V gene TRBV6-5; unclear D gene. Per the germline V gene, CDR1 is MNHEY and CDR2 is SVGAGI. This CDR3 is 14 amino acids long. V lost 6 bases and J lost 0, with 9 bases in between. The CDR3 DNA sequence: TGTGCCAGCAGCAACGTGGGCTCCTACAATGAGCAGTTCTTC. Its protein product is CASSNVGSYNEQFF.

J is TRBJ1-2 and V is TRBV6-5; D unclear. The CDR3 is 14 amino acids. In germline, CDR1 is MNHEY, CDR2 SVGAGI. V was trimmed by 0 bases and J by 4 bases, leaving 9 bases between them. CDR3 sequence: CASSYSSTGYGYTF. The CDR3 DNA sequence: TGTGCCAGCAGTTACTCGTCTACCGGCTATGGCTACACCTTC.

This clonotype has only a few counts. This chain's CDR3 is CASSLKSGLLLDTQYF. The CDR3 nucleotides are TGTGCCAGCAGCTTGAAATCGGGGCTGCTACTAGATACGCAGTATTTT. The chain employs TRBV5-4 and TRBJ2-3; perhaps D is TRBD1 or TRBD2 (5 bases each). The germline V and J ends were trimmed by 1 base and 5 bases, with 17 bases remaining between them. The CDR3 runs to 16 residues. Germline V gives CDR1 SGHNT, CDR2 YYREEE (reference sequence). Using reference TRBV5-4 and TRBJ2-3 for the parts outside the CDR3, the full variable domain is ETGVTQSPTHLIKTRGQQVTLRCSSQSGHNTVSWYQQALGQGPQFIFQYYREEENGRGNFPPRFSGLQFPNYSSELNVNALELDDSALYLCASSLKSGLLLDTQYFGPGTRLTVL.

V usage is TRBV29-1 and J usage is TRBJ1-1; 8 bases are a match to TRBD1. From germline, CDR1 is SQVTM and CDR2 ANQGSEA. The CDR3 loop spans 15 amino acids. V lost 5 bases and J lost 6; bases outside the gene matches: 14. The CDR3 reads CSVRQGRADYAEAFF. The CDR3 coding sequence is TGCAGCGTTCGACAGGGGCGCGCGGATTACGCTGAAGCTTTCTTT.